This TCR beta chain was identified during a study of human T cells and chemical hapten exposure. Study-wide context: The sensitizing agent was 2% DPC, placed on around 2 cm by around 2 cm of upper inner arm skin.

As to time point: patch test 2, 6 weeks after DPC sensitization. Treatment reported: therapeutic diphenylcyclopropenone sensitization with weekly scalp DPC. The donor pool consisted of alopecia patients aged 18 to 70 years, considered suitable for DPC. V shed 2 bases and J 1 base; nucleotides not matched to a gene: 6. The CDR3 loop spans 18 amino acids. Germline loops: CDR1 SGHTA, CDR2 FQGTGA. The sample holds a few counts of this clonotype. One entry per CDR3 protein results from TCRdb running MiXCR on the RACE reads. The table includes about 140,000 distinct CDR3 sequences, about 10% detected once. The source material was whole blood, sampled in connection with sensitization to the hapten diphenylcyclopropenone (DPC). The genes are TRBV7-3 and TRBJ2-2; 11 nucleotides agree with TRBD2. The sequence was collected from a woman aged 45-65 years with alopecia areata. Some clones in this sample may be carry-over from other donors' samples. CDR3 in DNA: TGTGCCAGCAGCTTAGGAGCCGGGACTAGCGGGAACACCGGGGAGCTGTTTTTT. This sequence encodes CASSLGAGTSGNTGELFF.